These 25 T cell receptor beta chains came from one sample sequenced in a study of Graves' ophthalmopathy and Graves' hyperthyroidism. The TCR beta CDR3 regions underwent amplification from RNA transcripts. In the first round, RT-PCR was carried out with HTBI primers, and a multiplex PCR formed the second round. Each CDR3 protein is one row after TCRdb ran MiXCR on the multiplex PCR reads. This sample yields approximately 700,000 distinct CDR3 sequences, of which approximately 39% are seen a single time; more than 3% belongs to the top ten. Sequencing used peripheral blood. The receptors shown here come from an adult man with Graves' ophthalmopathy.

This clonotype was seen at least ten times. The chain has TRBV7-9 and TRBJ1-1; 7 nucleotides align to TRBD1. J lost 2 bases, V lost 5 bases, and 8 bases had no gene match. This CDR3 spans 15 amino acids. Germline V CDR1 and CDR2: SEHNR, FQNEAQ (reference sequence). CDR3 nucleotides: TGTGCCAGCAGCGAACGGGACAGATTAAACACTGAAGCTTTCTTT. It is translated as CASSERDRLNTEAFF.

The chain carries TRBV20-1 and TRBJ1-4; D gene unclear. Germline CDR1 is DFQATT and CDR2 is SNEGSKA (reference sequence). Trimming left V 0 bases short and J 7 bases short, with 3 bases between. The CDR3 is made up of 11 amino acids. The DNA for the CDR3 is TGCAGTGCTAGAGAGGGTGAAAAACTGTTTTTT. Translated, it gives CSAREGEKLFF.

This clonotype came up many times. V gene TRBV14 combines with J gene TRBJ1-1; the D gene is possibly TRBD1 (6 bases). Germline V gene data show CDR1 as SGHDN and CDR2 as FVKESK. This CDR3 is 16 amino acids long. V was cut by 4 bases and J by 4 bases, with 19 bases left in between. This CDR3 reads CASSPLGQGMSTEAFF. The CDR3, as DNA: TGTGCCAGCAGCCCCCTGGGGCAGGGGATGTCCACTGAAGCTTTCTTT. Variable domain in full (rest from reference TRBV14 and TRBJ1-1): EAGVTQFPSHSVIEKGQTVTLRCDPISGHDNLYWYRRVMGKEIKFLLHFVKESKQDESGMPNNRFLAERTGGTYSTLKVQPAELEDSGVYFCASSPLGQGMSTEAFFGQGTRLTVV.

This clonotype was recorded at least ten times. V is TRBV12-3 or TRBV12-4 and J is TRBJ2-5; 8 bases fit TRBD1. The CDR3 contains 13 residues. V gave up 6 bases and J gave up 4 bases; unmatched junction bases: 4. CDR3 protein: CASRTTGVETQYF. The CDR3 DNA follows: TGTGCCAGCAGAACGACAGGGGTAGAGACCCAGTACTTC.

V usage is TRBV7-3 and J usage is TRBJ1-2; 8 nucleotides agree with TRBD1. This CDR3 is 21 amino acids long. Per germline, CDR1 SGHTA and CDR2 FQGTGA. The J segment lost 3 bases and the V segment lost 1 base, leaving 22 bases of the junction unmatched. For the CDR3, the DNA is TGTGCCAGCAGCTTAAGTCGGTCGTTGGGCGCCTGGGACAGGATCGACTATGGCTACACCTTC. It is translated as CASSLSRSLGAWDRIDYGYTF. The full variable domain, in which reference TRBV7-3 and TRBJ1-2 provide the parts outside the CDR3, is GAGVSQTPSNKVTEKGKYVELRCDPISGHTALYWYRQSLGQGPEFLIYFQGTGAADDSGLPNDRFFAVRPEGSVSTLKIQRTERGDSAVYLCASSLSRSLGAWDRIDYGYTFGSGTRLTVV.

This clonotype was seen ten or more times. The rearrangement links TRBV7-9 to TRBJ1-1; no clear D gene. Per germline, CDR1 SEHNR and CDR2 FQNEAQ (reference sequence). This CDR3 has 21 residues. V was cut by 1 base and J by 0 bases, with 27 bases left in between. The CDR3 protein is CASSLGSFLPGTEILNTEAFF. In DNA form, the CDR3 reads TGTGCCAGCAGCTTAGGAAGCTTCCTCCCCGGAACAGAGATCTTGAACACTGAAGCTTTCTTT.

The genes are TRBV20-1 and TRBJ1-4; tentative D call: TRBD1 (6 bases). V lost 0 bases and J 14 bases, leaving 13 bases between the germline ends. The CDR3 has 12 amino acids. Germline CDR1 DFQATT, CDR2 SNEGSKA (reference sequence). DNA of the CDR3: TGCAGTGCTAGAGATCTTCGGGACACTCTGTTTTTT. It is translated as CSARDLRDTLFF.

The chain carries TRBV19 and TRBJ1-5; D possibly corresponds to TRBD1 (5 bases). Germline V lookup: CDR1 LNHDA, CDR2 SQIVND (reference sequence). The CDR3 loop spans 16 amino acids. Trimming left V 5 bases short and J 0 bases short, with 14 bases between. CDR3 DNA sequence: TGTGCCAGTAGTCGAAAGACAGACTATAGCAATCAGCCCCAGCATTTT. Its protein product is CASSRKTDYSNQPQHF. The full variable domain, its missing parts supplied by reference TRBV19 and TRBJ1-5, is DGGITQSPKYLFRKEGQNVTLSCEQNLNHDAMYWYRQDPGQGLRLIYYSQIVNDFQKGDIAEGYSVSREKKESFPLTVTSAQKNPTAFYLCASSRKTDYSNQPQHFGDGTRLSIL.

This chain uses TRBV25-1 with TRBJ2-5, with D perhaps TRBD1 (5 bases). Germline V gene lookup returns CDR1 MGHDK and CDR2 SYGVNS. V dropped 4 bases and J dropped 2 bases, with 14 bases sitting between them. The CDR3 loop spans 15 amino acids. The CDR3 loop is CASSATGYGQETQYF. In DNA form, the CDR3 reads TGTGCCAGCAGTGCCACAGGATACGGACAAGAGACCCAGTACTTC.

Remarks on this clonotype: Since no conserved phenylalanine or tryptophan closes the CDR3, a read error is the likely cause. The limits of the CDR3 on the DNA are not certain, so only TCRdb's listed CDR3 is given. This sequence joins TRBV24-1 and TRBJ2-7; the D call of TRBD1 is as the table states it, not checked on the DNA. The CDR3 has 11 amino acids, counting both end residues. Per germline, CDR1 KGHDR and CDR2 SFDVKD. The CDR3 here is CATSDKGRPNT.

This clonotype has ten or more counts. The rearrangement joins TRBV9 to TRBJ1-4; 10 nucleotides match TRBD1. Germline CDR1 is SGDLS and CDR2 is YYNGEE. V lost 4 bases and J lost 6; bases outside the gene matches: 9. This CDR3 is built from 16 residues. DNA of the CDR3: TGTGCCAGCAGCTTGGGACAGGGGCCCCGGGATGAAAAACTGTTTTTT. This gives the protein CASSLGQGPRDEKLFF.

V and J are TRBV7-9 and TRBJ2-3; D is undetermined. Trimming pared 4 bases from V and 5 bases from J, leaving 7 bases between. The CDR3 has 12 amino acids. CDR1 and CDR2 (germline): SEHNR, FQNEAQ (reference sequence). The CDR3 region has the DNA TGTGCCAGCAGCTATGGAGTAGATACGCAGTATTTT. It encodes CASSYGVDTQYF.

The chain uses TRBV20-1 and TRBJ1-2; 8 positions agree with TRBD1. Germline V gene lookup returns CDR1 DFQATT and CDR2 SNEGSKA (reference sequence). V dropped 1 base and J dropped 5; count of bases not matched to a gene: 6. The CDR3 runs 14 residues. CDR3 sequence reads: CSARVNRGEYGYTF. Written as DNA, the CDR3 is TGCAGTGCTAGAGTAAACAGGGGGGAATATGGCTACACCTTC.

The table lists this clonotype with many counts. The chain uses TRBV2 and TRBJ1-4, with D unclear. Germline CDR1 is SNHLY and CDR2 is FYNNEI. The CDR3 length is 14 residues. V lost 6 bases and J 0 bases, leaving 8 bases between the germline ends. The DNA of the CDR3 is TGTGCCAGCAGCGATCGATCAACTAATGAAAAACTGTTTTTT. Translating gives CASSDRSTNEKLFF.

This clonotype was seen at least ten times. This rearrangement joins TRBV9 to TRBJ2-7; D not resolved. There are 15 residues in the CDR3. V was cut by 0 bases and J by 0 bases, with 10 bases left in between. Looked up from germline, CDR1 is SGDLS and CDR2 is YYNGEE. The CDR3 is CASSVEPASSYEQYF. CDR3 coding DNA: TGTGCCAGCAGCGTAGAGCCAGCGAGCTCCTACGAGCAGTACTTC.

The chain uses TRBV9 and TRBJ1-5; tentatively, D is TRBD1 (5 bases). Trimming removed 5 bases at V and 8 bases at J, with 20 bases between. Germline CDR1 reads SGDLS; CDR2 reads YYNGEE. The CDR3 covers 15 residues. The CDR3 spells CASRLDGQGGKPQHF. The CDR3 region has the DNA TGTGCCAGCAGACTAGATGGGCAGGGAGGTAAGCCCCAGCATTTT.

This clonotype came up many times. The chain joins TRBV20-1 to TRBJ2-2; TRBD1 matches at 11 bases. The CDR3 has 14 residues. J was trimmed by 3 bases and V by 6 bases; bases with no gene match: 3. CDR1 DFQATT and CDR2 SNEGSKA come from the germline V gene (reference sequence). The CDR3 coding sequence is TGCAGTGCGAGGGGACAGGGGGACACCGGGGAGCTGTTTTTT. This codes for CSARGQGDTGELFF.

J is TRBJ1-1 and V is TRBV29-1; D remains ambiguous. CDR3 size: 12 residues. V lost 7 bases and J lost 1, with 10 bases in between. Per germline, CDR1 SQVTM and CDR2 ANQGSEA. DNA of the CDR3: TGCAGCGGCGCCAAGGAGAACACTGAAGCTTTCTTT. It is translated as CSGAKENTEAFF.

Points on this clonotype: A far larger clone is one nucleotide away, so this likely arose from a read error. No conserved phenylalanine or tryptophan ends this CDR3, so it is likely a read error. The rearrangement joins TRBV13 to TRBJ1-2; perhaps TRBD1 as D (6 bases). The CDR3 runs to 13 residues. Germline V gene sequence: CDR1 PRHDT, CDR2 FYEKMQ (reference sequence). The germline V and J ends were trimmed by 5 bases and 2 bases, with 9 bases remaining between them. The CDR3 nucleotides read TGTGCCAGCAGCCGGGACACAAACTATGGCTACACCCTC. Amino acid sequence: CASSRDTNYGYTL.

A word on this clonotype: A read error is possible here, since a much larger clone lies one base away. CDR3 sequence: CTSSRELNSPLHF. The CDR3 DNA sequence: TGTACCAGCAGCCGGGAGCTTAATTCACCCCTCCACTTT. This rearrangement joins TRBV25-1 to TRBJ1-6; D gene uncertain. This CDR3 comprises 13 residues. Per germline, CDR1 MGHDK and CDR2 SYGVNS.

This clonotype has just a few counts. This chain links TRBV7-2 with TRBJ2-2, with a weak D call TRBD1 (5 bases). Germline CDR1 reads SGHTA; CDR2 reads FQGNSA. The CDR3 covers 15 residues. V was clipped by 2 bases and J by 0 bases, with 7 bases between them. CDR3 sequence: CASSLMGPNTGELFF. The DNA of the CDR3 is TGTGCCAGCAGCTTAATGGGGCCGAACACCGGGGAGCTGTTTTTT. Supplemented by reference TRBV7-2 and TRBJ2-2, the full variable domain reads GAGVSQSPSNKVTEKGKDVELRCDPISGHTALYWYRQSLGQGLEFLIYFQGNSAPDKSGLPSDRFSAERTGGSVSTLTIQRTQQEDSAVYLCASSLMGPNTGELFFGEGSRLTVL.

V usage is TRBV20-1 and J usage is TRBJ2-2; D not certain. The CDR3 is 14 amino acids. The germline V gene encodes CDR1 DFQATT and CDR2 SNEGSKA (reference sequence). V shed 6 bases and J shed 6 bases, with 17 bases lying between them. The CDR3 sequence is CSARLDKTPGELFF. The DNA of the CDR3 is TGCAGTGCACGCCTCGACAAAACACCCGGGGAGCTGTTTTTT.

This clonotype was detected many times. The rearrangement links TRBV12-3 or TRBV12-4 to TRBJ1-1; D unclear. The CDR3 covers 13 residues. The V end lost 0 bases, the J end lost 5 bases, and 7 bases lay between the germline ends. The chain's CDR3 is CASSLAVGTEAFF. In DNA form, the CDR3 reads TGTGCCAGCAGTTTAGCGGTGGGGACTGAAGCTTTCTTT.

The sample holds many counts of this clonotype. This chain links TRBV2 with TRBJ2-5; D gene ambiguous. CDR3 length: 16 amino acids. V lost 0 bases and J 6 bases, leaving 17 bases between the germline ends. CDR1 and CDR2 (germline): SNHLY, FYNNEI. The CDR3 region is CASSEALGSGEQTQYF. Written as DNA, the CDR3 is TGTGCCAGCAGTGAAGCGCTTGGGTCAGGTGAACAGACCCAGTACTTC.

This clonotype showed up many times. The chain couples TRBV19 to TRBJ2-2, with D unresolved. From germline, CDR1 is LNHDA and CDR2 SQIVND (reference sequence). The germline V and J ends were trimmed by 9 bases and 1 base, with 9 bases remaining between them. The CDR3 consists of 13 residues. DNA of the CDR3: TGTGCCAGCAGCTTAGGGAACACCGGGGAGCTGTTTTTT. Translating it yields CASSLGNTGELFF.